This note documents a single T cell receptor (beta chain) sequence. Germline loops: CDR1 SGHVS, CDR2 FQNEAQ. The CDR3 contains 15 residues. The trim removed 5 bases at V and 6 bases at J, leaving 7 bases unmatched. This entry comes from a study of blood T cell repertoires in COVID-19. Study information: PBMCs, B-cell-depleted T cells, or T cells were the source of the cDNA or gDNA that made up the material.

Profiling relied on immunoSEQ multiplex PCR, and the TCRdb table lists in-frame clones only, not all of them. The sample includes roughly 300,000 clones, around 81% of them seen just once. This chain links TRBV7-8 with TRBJ2-1; the match to TRBD2 covers 10 bases. Sequences were obtained from peripheral blood. The TCR comes from a woman in her fifties or sixties with active or convalescent COVID-19. CDR3 sequence (DNA): TGTGCCAGCAGCCGAAGCGGGGGGGCCTCCAATGAGCAGTTCTTC. Translation gives CASSRSGGASNEQFF.